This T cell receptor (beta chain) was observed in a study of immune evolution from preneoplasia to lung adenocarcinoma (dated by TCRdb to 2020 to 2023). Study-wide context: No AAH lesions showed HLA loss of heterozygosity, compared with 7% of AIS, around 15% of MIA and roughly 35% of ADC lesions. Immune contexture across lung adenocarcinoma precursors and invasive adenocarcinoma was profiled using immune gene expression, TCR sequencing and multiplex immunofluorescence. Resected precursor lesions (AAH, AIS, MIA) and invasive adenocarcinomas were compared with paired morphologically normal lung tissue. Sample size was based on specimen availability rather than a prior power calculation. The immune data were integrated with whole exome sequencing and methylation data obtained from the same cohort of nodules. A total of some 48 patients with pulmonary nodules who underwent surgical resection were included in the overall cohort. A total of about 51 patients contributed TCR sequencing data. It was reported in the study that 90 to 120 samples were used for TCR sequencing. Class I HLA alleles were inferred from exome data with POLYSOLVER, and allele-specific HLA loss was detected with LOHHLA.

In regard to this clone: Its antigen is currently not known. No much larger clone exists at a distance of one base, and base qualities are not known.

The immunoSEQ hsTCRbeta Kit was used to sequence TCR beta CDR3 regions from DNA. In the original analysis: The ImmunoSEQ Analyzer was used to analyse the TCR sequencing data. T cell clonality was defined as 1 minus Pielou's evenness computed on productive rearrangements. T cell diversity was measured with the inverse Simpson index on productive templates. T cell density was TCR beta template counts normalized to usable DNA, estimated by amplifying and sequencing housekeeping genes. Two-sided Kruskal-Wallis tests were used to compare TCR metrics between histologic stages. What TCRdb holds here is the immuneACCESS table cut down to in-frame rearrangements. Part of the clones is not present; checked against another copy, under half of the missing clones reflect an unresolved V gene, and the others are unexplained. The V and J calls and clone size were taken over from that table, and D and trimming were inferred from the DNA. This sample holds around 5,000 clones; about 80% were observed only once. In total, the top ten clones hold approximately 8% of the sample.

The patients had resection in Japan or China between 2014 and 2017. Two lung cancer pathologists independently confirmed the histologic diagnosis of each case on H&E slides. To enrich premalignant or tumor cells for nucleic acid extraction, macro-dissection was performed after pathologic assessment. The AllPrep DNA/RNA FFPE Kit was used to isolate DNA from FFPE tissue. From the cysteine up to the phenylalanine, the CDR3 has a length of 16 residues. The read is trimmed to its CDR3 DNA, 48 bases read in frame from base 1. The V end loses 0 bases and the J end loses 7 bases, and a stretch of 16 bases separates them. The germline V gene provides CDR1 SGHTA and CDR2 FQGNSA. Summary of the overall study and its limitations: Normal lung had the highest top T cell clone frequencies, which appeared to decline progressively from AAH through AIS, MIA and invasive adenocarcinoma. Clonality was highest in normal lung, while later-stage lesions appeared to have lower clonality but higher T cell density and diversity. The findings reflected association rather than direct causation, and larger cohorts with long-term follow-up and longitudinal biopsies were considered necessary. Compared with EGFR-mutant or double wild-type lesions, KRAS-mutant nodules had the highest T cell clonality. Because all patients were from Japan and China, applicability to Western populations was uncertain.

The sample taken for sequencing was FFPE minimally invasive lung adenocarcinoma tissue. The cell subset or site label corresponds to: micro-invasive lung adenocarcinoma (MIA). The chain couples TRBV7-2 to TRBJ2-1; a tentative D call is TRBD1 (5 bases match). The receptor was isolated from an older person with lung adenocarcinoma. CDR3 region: CASSLALGQGTNEQFF. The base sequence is TGTGCCAGCAGCTTAGCGTTGGGGCAGGGAACAAATGAGCAGTTCTTC. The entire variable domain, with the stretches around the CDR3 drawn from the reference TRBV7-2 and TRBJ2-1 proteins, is GAGVSQSPSNKVTEKGKDVELRCDPISGHTALYWYRQSLGQGLEFLIYFQGNSAPDKSGLPSDRFSAERTGGSVSTLTIQRTQQEDSAVYLCASSLALGQGTNEQFFGPGTRLTVL.